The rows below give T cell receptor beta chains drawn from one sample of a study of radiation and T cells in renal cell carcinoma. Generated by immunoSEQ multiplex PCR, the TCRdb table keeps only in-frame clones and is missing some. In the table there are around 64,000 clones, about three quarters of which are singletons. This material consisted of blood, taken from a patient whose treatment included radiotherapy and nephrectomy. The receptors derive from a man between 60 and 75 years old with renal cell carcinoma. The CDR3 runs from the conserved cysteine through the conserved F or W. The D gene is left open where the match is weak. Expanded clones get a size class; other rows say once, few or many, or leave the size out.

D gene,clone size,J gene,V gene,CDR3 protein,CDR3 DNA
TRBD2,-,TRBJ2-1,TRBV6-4,CASSELAGGPNEQFF,TGTGCCAGCAGTGAACTAGCGGGAGGGCCGAATGAGCAGTTCTTC
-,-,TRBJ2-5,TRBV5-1,CASSFPFNQETQYF,TGCGCCAGCAGCTTCCCTTTCAACCAAGAGACCCAGTACTTC
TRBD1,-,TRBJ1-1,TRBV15,CATSRLTGAREAFF,TGTGCCACCAGCAGACTGACAGGGGCTCGTGAAGCTTTCTTT
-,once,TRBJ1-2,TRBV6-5,CASLRGNGDYGYTF,TGTGCCAGCCTGAGGGGGAATGGGGACTATGGCTACACCTTC
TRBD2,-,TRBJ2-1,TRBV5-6,CASSLRRASGDNEQFF,TGTGCCAGCAGCTTGAGAAGGGCTAGCGGAGACAATGAGCAGTTCTTC
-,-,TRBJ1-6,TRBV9,CASSVDRNSPLHF,TGTGCCAGCAGCGTAGATAGGAATTCACCCCTCCACTTT
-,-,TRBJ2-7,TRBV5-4,CASSLRRDYEQYF,TGTGCCAGCAGCTTGAGACGGGATTACGAGCAGTACTTC
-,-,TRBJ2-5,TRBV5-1,CASSLDMKETQYF,TGCGCCAGCAGCTTGGATATGAAAGAGACCCAGTACTTC
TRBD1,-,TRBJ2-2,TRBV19,CASSPGQGRTGELFF,TGTGCCAGTAGTCCGGGACAGGGGCGAACCGGGGAGCTGTTTTTT
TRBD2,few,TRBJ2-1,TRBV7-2,CASSSGLGLNEQFF,TGTGCCAGCAGCTCGGGACTAGGTCTGAATGAGCAGTTCTTC
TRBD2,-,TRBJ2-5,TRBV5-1,CASSLEGRGEQETQYF,TGCGCCAGCAGCTTGGAGGGGCGGGGGGAACAAGAGACCCAGTACTTC
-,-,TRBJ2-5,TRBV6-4,CASSRDSGETQYF,TGTGCCAGCAGCCGAGACAGCGGAGAGACCCAGTACTTC
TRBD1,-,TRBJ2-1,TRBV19,CASSPGQGSYNEQFF,TGTGCCAGTAGTCCGGGACAGGGGTCCTACAATGAGCAGTTCTTC
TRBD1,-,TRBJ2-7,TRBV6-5,CASSGDSNEQYF,TGTGCCAGCAGTGGGGACAGTAACGAGCAGTACTTC
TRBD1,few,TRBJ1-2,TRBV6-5,CASSYPGQVYGYTF,TGTGCCAGCAGTTACCCGGGACAGGTCTATGGCTACACCTTC
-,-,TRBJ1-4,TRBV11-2,CASSRALNDEKLFF,TGTGCCAGCAGCCGGGCCCTCAACGATGAAAAACTGTTTTTT
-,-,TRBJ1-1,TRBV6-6,CASLLDEGTEAFF,TGTGCCAGCCTGTTAGACGAAGGAACTGAAGCTTTCTTT
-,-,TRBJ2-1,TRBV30,CAWSVIVIEQFF,TGTGCCTGGAGTGTTATAGTGATTGAGCAGTTCTTC
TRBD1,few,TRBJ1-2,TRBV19,CASSRTGGDYGYTF,TGTGCCAGTAGCCGGACAGGGGGCGACTATGGCTACACCTTC
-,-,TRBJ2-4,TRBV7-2,CASSSDSHIQYF,TGTGCCAGCAGCTCGGACAGCCACATTCAGTACTTC
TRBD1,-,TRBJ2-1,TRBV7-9,CASSLGQGSDEQFF,TGTGCCAGCAGCTTAGGACAGGGATCAGATGAGCAGTTCTTC
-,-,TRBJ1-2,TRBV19,CASSIASGSYGYTF,TGTGCCAGTAGTATAGCGTCGGGGTCCTATGGCTACACCTTC
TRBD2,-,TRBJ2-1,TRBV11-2,CASSFSGGIPNEQFF,TGTGCCAGCAGCTTCAGCGGGGGGATCCCCAATGAGCAGTTCTTC
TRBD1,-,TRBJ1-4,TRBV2,CASTEGQGLLTNEKLFF,TGTGCCAGCACCGAAGGACAGGGGTTATTGACTAATGAAAAACTGTTTTTT
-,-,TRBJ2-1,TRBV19,CASRSSYNEQFF,TGTGCCAGCCGAAGCTCCTACAATGAGCAGTTCTTC
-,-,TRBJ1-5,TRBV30,CAWSPSPGLSNQPQHF,TGTGCCTGGAGTCCGTCACCGGGACTGAGCAATCAGCCCCAGCATTTT
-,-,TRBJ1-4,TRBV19,CATKERGNEKLFF,TGTGCCACCAAAGAGAGGGGTAATGAAAAACTGTTTTTT
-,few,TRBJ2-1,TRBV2,CASRFDRNNEQFF,TGTGCCAGCAGGTTCGACAGGAACAATGAGCAGTTCTTC
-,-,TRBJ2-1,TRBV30,CAWSVWPGKNEQFF,TGTGCCTGGAGTGTATGGCCAGGGAAAAATGAGCAGTTCTTC
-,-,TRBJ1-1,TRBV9,CASSRRVTGTEAFF,TGTGCCAGCTCCCGCAGGGTCACCGGCACTGAAGCTTTCTTT
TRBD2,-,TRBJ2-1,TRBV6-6,CASSYLAGEGEQFF,TGTGCCAGCAGTTACCTAGCGGGAGAAGGGGAGCAGTTCTTC
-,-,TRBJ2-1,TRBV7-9,CASTLSGVSYNEQFF,TGTGCCAGCACCCTGTCCGGGGTCTCCTACAATGAGCAGTTCTTC
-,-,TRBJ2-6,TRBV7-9,CASGPPGQANVLTF,TGTGCCAGCGGTCCCCCGGGACAGGCCAACGTCCTGACTTTC
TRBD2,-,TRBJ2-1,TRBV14,CASSPGLAGAIEQFF,TGTGCCAGCAGCCCGGGACTAGCGGGAGCCATTGAGCAGTTCTTC
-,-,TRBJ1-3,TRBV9,CASSVRMEDTIYF,TGTGCCAGCAGTGTTAGGATGGAGGACACCATATATTTT
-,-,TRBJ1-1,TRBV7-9,CASSFEEGRRPEAFF,TGTGCCAGCAGCTTTGAGGAGGGTCGAAGGCCTGAAGCTTTCTTT
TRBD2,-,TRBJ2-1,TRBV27,CASSFSGSNEQFF,TGTGCCAGCAGTTTCAGCGGGAGCAATGAGCAGTTCTTC
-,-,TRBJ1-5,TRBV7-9,CASSLLALDYNQPQHF,TGTGCCAGCAGCTTGCTGGCCCTTGACTATAATCAGCCCCAGCATTTT
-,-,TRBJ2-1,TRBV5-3,CARSSPRGSYNEQFF,TGTGCCAGAAGCTCCCCTCGCGGTTCCTACAATGAGCAGTTCTTC
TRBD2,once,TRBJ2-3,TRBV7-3,CASSLTLPSLAGTDTQYF,TGTGCCAGCAGCTTAACCCTACCTTCACTAGCGGGAACAGATACGCAGTATTTT
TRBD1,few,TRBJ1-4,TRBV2,CASSVGTGDEKLFF,TGTGCCAGCAGTGTAGGGACAGGGGATGAAAAACTGTTTTTT
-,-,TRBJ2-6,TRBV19,CASSPGKQAGLGANVLTF,TGTGCCAGTAGCCCGGGGAAGCAGGCCGGCTTGGGGGCCAACGTCCTGACTTTC
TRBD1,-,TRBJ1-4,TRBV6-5,CASSYSTGLEKLFF,TGTGCCAGCAGTTACTCGACAGGGTTGGAAAAACTGTTTTTT
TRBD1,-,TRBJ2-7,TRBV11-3,CASSPGQDSYEQYF,TGTGCCAGCAGCCCCGGACAGGATTCCTACGAGCAGTACTTC
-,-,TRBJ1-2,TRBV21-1,CASSKDVTGIDGYTF,TGTGCCAGCAGCAAAGACGTGACAGGGATCGATGGCTACACCTTC
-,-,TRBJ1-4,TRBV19,CASSIAGKRSEKLFF,TGTGCCAGTAGTATAGCGGGGAAGAGAAGTGAAAAACTGTTTTTT
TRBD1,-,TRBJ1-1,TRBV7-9,CASSATGFTEAFF,TGTGCCAGCAGCGCGACAGGGTTCACTGAAGCTTTCTTT
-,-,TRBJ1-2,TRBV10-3,CAISYRTAEGYTF,TGTGCCATCAGTTACAGGACCGCTGAGGGCTACACCTTC
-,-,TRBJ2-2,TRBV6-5,CASQNPNTGELFF,TGTGCCAGCCAGAATCCGAACACCGGGGAGCTGTTTTTT
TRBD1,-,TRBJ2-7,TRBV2,CASSAGTGSLGEQYF,TGTGCCAGCAGTGCCGGGACAGGGTCCTTAGGGGAGCAGTACTTC